This T cell receptor (beta chain) appears in the sequencing data of a study of blood T cell repertoires in COVID-19. Study information: The cDNA or gDNA used as material had been derived from T cells, B-cell-depleted T cells, or PBMCs.

Germline assignment: CDR1 MRHNA and CDR2 SNTAGT. This CDR3 comprises 15 residues. Trimming shortened V by 3 bases and J by 4 bases, and 16 bases separated the two germline ends. Method: immunoSEQ multiplex PCR; TCRdb's copy keeps in-frame clones and lacks some. The data show tens of thousands of clones, with approximately 84% seen just once and roughly 3.2% held by the top ten. V and J are TRBV6-4 and TRBJ2-7, with D unresolved. The receptor comes from a man aged 45-60 years with active COVID-19. Material for sequencing was peripheral blood. CDR3 sequence (DNA): TGTGCCAGCAGTGAGTCCCCAGGCTCTCTTTACGAGCAGTACTTC. Encoded protein: CASSESPGSLYEQYF.